Each of the 8 T cell receptor beta chains below was sequenced from the same sample in a study of shared clonotypes between healthy human individuals. Positive CCR7 selection of CD45RO-negative cells yielded the naive CD8 cells, and terminally differentiated effector memory CD45RA+ cells were excluded. Produced via immunoSEQ multiplex PCR; TCRdb's table is partial and in-frame only. Of roughly 570,000 clones in the sample, roughly 98% were seen once. Material for sequencing was naive CD8+ T cells sorted from blood. These receptor sequences come from a man aged 25 to 40 in good health.

For the CDR3, the DNA is TGTGCCAGCAGCGGGTTCTGGAACACCGGGGAGCTGTTTTTT. Protein product: CASSGFWNTGELFF. The chain is built from TRBV6-4 and TRBJ2-2; D not resolved. Germline V gene sequence: CDR1 MRHNA, CDR2 SNTAGT. With 6 bases removed from V and 1 base from J, the gap between germline ends came to 9 bases. CDR3 size: 14 residues.

V gene TRBV5-1 combines with J gene TRBJ2-7; TRBD1 matches 7 bases. The CDR3 has 14 residues. V shed 1 base, J shed 5 bases, and the junction held 6 bases outside the gene matches. Germline-derived CDR1 and CDR2 are SGHRS and YFSETQ. The CDR3 DNA reads TGCGCCAGCAGCTTGACAGGGGTGGCCGACGAGCAGTACTTC. Amino acid sequence: CASSLTGVADEQYF.

The chain couples TRBV5-4 to TRBJ2-2; D gene uncertain. CDR1 and CDR2 from the germline V gene are SGHNT and YYREEE (reference sequence). V was pared by 0 bases and J by 0 bases, with 3 bases between. This CDR3 has 14 amino acids. CDR3 sequence reads: CASSLGANTGELFF. The CDR3 DNA is TGTGCCAGCAGCTTGGGAGCGAACACCGGGGAGCTGTTTTTT.

This sequence joins TRBV25-1 and TRBJ1-2; 9 bases map to TRBD1. CDR3 length equals 16 residues. Germline values: CDR1 MGHDK, CDR2 SYGVNS. The V gene end was trimmed by 2 bases and the J gene end by 6 bases; junction bases not matched to a gene: 10. The CDR3 sequence: CASSELNYRGQDGYTF. CDR3 in DNA: TGTGCCAGCAGTGAACTCAATTACAGGGGGCAAGATGGCTACACCTTC.

The rearrangement joins TRBV11-2 to TRBJ2-5, with 8 nucleotides matching TRBD2. Germline assignment: CDR1 SGHAT and CDR2 FQNNGV. The CDR3 runs 15 residues. J gave up 4 bases and V 7 bases, and 11 bases lay outside the gene matches. CDR3 sequence (DNA): TGTGCCAGCAAGGCGCCCCGGGAGGGGTCAGAGACCCAGTACTTC. It translates to CASKAPREGSETQYF.

This chain connects TRBV5-4 to TRBJ1-2, with D unclear. The V end was cut by 5 bases, the J end by 3 bases, with 14 bases between. The CDR3 runs to 14 residues. Per the germline V gene, CDR1 is SGHNT and CDR2 is YYREEE (reference sequence). In nucleotides, the CDR3 is TGTGCCAGCAGGGATACGGGTGGTCACTATGGCTACACCTTC. Its protein is CASRDTGGHYGYTF.

The chain combines TRBV11-2 with TRBJ2-7, with D perhaps TRBD2 (6 bases). Germline-derived CDR1 and CDR2 are SGHAT and FQNNGV. The CDR3 is 15 residues long. Trimming cost V 4 bases and J 3 bases, with 16 bases left between them. CDR3 sequence (DNA): TGTGCCAGCAGCTCCCCCGGGGGAACGGGCTACGAGCAGTACTTC. Translation: CASSSPGGTGYEQYF.

This sequence joins TRBV7-9 and TRBJ2-2; D not resolved. The CDR3 has 12 amino acids. Germline V gene data show CDR1 as SEHNR and CDR2 as FQNEAQ (reference sequence). The DNA for the CDR3 is TGTGCAACTTCACCTGGGACCGGGGAGCTGTTTTTT. It translates to CATSPGTGELFF.